These 23 T cell receptor beta chains share one sample of origin, sequenced in a study of response to subunit inactivated influenza vaccine. In TCRdb, the RT-PCR reads were re-called with MiXCR into one record per CDR3 protein. Here the sample spans 550,000 to 800,000 distinct CDR3 sequences, more than 15% being singletons. This material consisted of PBMCs from blood, taken approximately 13 days after vaccination. The receptors here all came from a man aged 45 to 65 who received an inactivated influenza vaccine.

This clonotype has a count of ten or more. Here the CDR3 reads CASSLTGGGQPQHF. CDR3 coding DNA: TGTGCCAGCAGTTTAACAGGGGGCGGTCAGCCCCAGCATTTT. This chain links TRBV12-3 or TRBV12-4 with TRBJ1-5; 9 positions match TRBD1. The CDR3 is 14 amino acids. V dropped 2 bases and J dropped 6; count of bases not matched to a gene: 2.

This sequence joins TRBV25-1 and TRBJ2-1; 10 bases are shared with TRBD2. The CDR3 totals 18 residues. Germline CDR1 is MGHDK and CDR2 is SYGVNS. V gave up 7 bases and J gave up 7 bases; unmatched junction bases: 19. The CDR3 region is CASNSLGAGLALENEQFF. The DNA of the CDR3 is TGTGCCAGCAATTCACTGGGTGCGGGACTAGCGTTAGAAAATGAGCAGTTCTTC.

V is TRBV6-1 and J is TRBJ2-1; 9 bases align to TRBD1. The CDR3 loop spans 15 amino acids. Per the germline V gene, CDR1 is MNHNS and CDR2 is SASEGT. V trimming: 6 bases; J trimming: 7 bases; junction bases outside the gene matches: 10. In DNA form, the CDR3 reads TGTGCCAGCAGGAACCCGGGACAGGGTTTGAATGAGCAGTTCTTC. Translated, it gives CASRNPGQGLNEQFF.

The chain joins TRBV6-6 to TRBJ2-5; D possibly corresponds to TRBD2 (7 bases). V was trimmed by 7 bases and J by 4 bases, leaving 13 bases between them. Per germline, CDR1 MNHNY and CDR2 SVGAGI (reference sequence). CDR3 length equals 13 residues. CDR3 protein: CASTGGGAETQYF. For the CDR3, the DNA is TGTGCCAGCACTGGGGGGGGGGCAGAGACCCAGTACTTC.

This clonotype showed up just a few times. The chain recombines TRBV10-3 with TRBJ2-5; D possibly corresponds to TRBD1 (5 bases). Looked up from germline, CDR1 is ENHRY and CDR2 is SYGVKD. The CDR3 length is 15 residues. V lost 0 bases and J 5 bases, leaving 13 bases between the germline ends. The CDR3 DNA is TGTGCCATCAGTGAGTCGAGGCAGGGCCACGAGACCCAGTACTTC. Translated, it gives CAISESRQGHETQYF.

The sample holds many counts of this clonotype. The V and J genes are TRBV12-3 or TRBV12-4 and TRBJ2-1; 11 bases align to TRBD1. CDR3 length: 15 residues. V was pared by 6 bases and J by 8 bases, with 9 bases of the junction left unmatched. The CDR3 coding sequence is TGTGCCAGCAGATTCGAGGGACAGGGGGGCGATGAGCAGTTCTTC. Protein product: CASRFEGQGGDEQFF.

This chain joins TRBV5-4 and TRBJ1-1; 8 bases align to TRBD1. V lost 0 bases to trimming and J lost 4 bases; unmatched junction nucleotides: 17. CDR1 and CDR2 from the germline V gene are SGHNT and YYREEE (reference sequence). This CDR3 spans 19 amino acids. CDR3 coding DNA: TGTGCCAGCAGCTTGGGGCCAGGGACAGGCTTCCTAGGCTCCACTGAAGCTTTCTTT. Protein product: CASSLGPGTGFLGSTEAFF.

The chain has TRBV10-3 and TRBJ2-6, with 8 bases matching TRBD1. J lost 0 bases, V lost 2 bases, and 3 bases had no gene match. The CDR3 runs to 17 residues. Germline V lookup: CDR1 ENHRY, CDR2 SYGVKD. CDR3 region: CAISETGGPSGANVLTF. CDR3 bases: TGTGCCATCAGTGAGACAGGGGGACCCTCTGGGGCCAACGTCCTGACTTTC.

This clonotype turned up a few times. This chain connects TRBV12-3 or TRBV12-4 to TRBJ2-5; 8 bases agree with TRBD2. The CDR3 contains 14 residues. Losses at the gene ends were 6 bases for V and 2 bases for J; bases not matched to a gene: 5. The CDR3 sequence is CASRRTGGQETQYF. CDR3 nucleotide sequence: TGTGCCAGCAGACGTACGGGGGGGCAAGAGACCCAGTACTTC.

The rearrangement links TRBV11-2 to TRBJ2-3, with D perhaps being TRBD1 or TRBD2 (5 bases each). Germline CDR1 and CDR2: SGHAT and FQNNGV. This CDR3 is built from 18 residues. Trimming removed 7 bases at V and 6 bases at J, with 29 bases between. For the CDR3, the DNA is TGTGCCAGCAACCGGGGCTCCGTCTTGGACCCCGGATGGGATACGCAGTATTTT. Translated, it gives CASNRGSVLDPGWDTQYF.

This clonotype has more than one count but fewer than ten. V is TRBV28 and J is TRBJ2-3; D gene unclear. Trimming cost V 5 bases and J 10 bases, with 13 bases left between them. This CDR3 spans 12 amino acids. Per germline, CDR1 MDHEN and CDR2 SYDVKM. DNA of the CDR3: TGTGCCAGCAGTCCCCCCAGGCAGCCGCAGTATTTT. Its translation: CASSPPRQPQYF.

The chain couples TRBV4-1 to TRBJ2-2, with unresolved D. The CDR3 totals 17 residues. V lost 2 bases, J lost 0 bases, and 13 bases lay in between. The germline V gene encodes CDR1 MGHRA and CDR2 YSYEKL. Here the CDR3 DNA reads TGCGCCAGCAGCCAAAACCCGTCGTCGCCGAACACCGGGGAGCTGTTTTTT. Amino acid sequence: CASSQNPSSPNTGELFF.

The table lists this clonotype with a few counts. The rearrangement joins TRBV29-1 to TRBJ2-4; 8 nucleotides agree with TRBD1. CDR3 size: 13 residues. Germline CDR1 and CDR2: SQVTM and ANQGSEA. V was pared by 0 bases and J by 5 bases, with 0 bases of the junction left unmatched. The CDR3 loop reads CSVEEGQENIQYF. As DNA, the CDR3 is TGCAGCGTTGAAGAGGGACAGGAAAACATTCAGTACTTC.

The rearrangement joins TRBV14 to TRBJ2-7; D perhaps matches TRBD1 (6 bases). The CDR3 totals 14 residues. Germline V CDR1 and CDR2: SGHDN, FVKESK. Trimming took 4 bases from V and 4 from J, leaving 14 bases between them. The CDR3 region is CASSLTGQYYEQYF. CDR3 DNA sequence: TGTGCCAGCAGCCTTACAGGACAGTATTACGAGCAGTACTTC.

The chain couples TRBV5-1 to TRBJ2-4; 14 nucleotides match TRBD2. The length of the CDR3 is 17 residues. Unmatched junction bases numbered 3, after V lost 0 bases and J lost 4 bases. Germline values: CDR1 SGHRS, CDR2 YFSETQ. CDR3 sequence reads: CASSLGGLAGVKNIQYF. The CDR3 nucleotides read TGCGCCAGCAGCTTGGGGGGACTAGCGGGAGTGAAAAACATTCAGTACTTC.

The chain is built from TRBV3-1 and TRBJ2-1; D unresolved. Germline V lookup: CDR1 LGHDT, CDR2 YNNKEL (reference sequence). The CDR3 totals 13 residues. The V and J ends lost 3 bases and 4 bases respectively, with 7 bases between them. The CDR3: CASSHDLYNEQFF. The DNA of the CDR3 is TGTGCCAGCAGCCATGATTTATACAATGAGCAGTTCTTC.

V usage is TRBV7-8 and J usage is TRBJ1-4; no clear D. The V and J ends lost 4 bases and 3 bases respectively, with 24 bases between them. From germline, CDR1 is SGHVS and CDR2 FQNEAQ. The CDR3 totals 19 residues. This chain's CDR3 is CASSSSRLTARRPNEKLFF. DNA of the CDR3: TGTGCCAGCAGCTCCTCCCGTCTTACTGCGCGCCGACCTAATGAAAAACTGTTTTTT.

This clonotype turned up a few times. The V gene is TRBV20-1, the J gene TRBJ1-2, with D maybe TRBD1 (6 bases). CDR1 and CDR2 (germline): DFQATT, SNEGSKA (reference sequence). The CDR3 runs to 12 residues. V lost 5 bases to trimming and J lost 2 bases, with 9 bases between them. CDR3 in DNA: TGCAGTGCTGTTCAGGGGAACTATGGCTACACCTTC. Protein: CSAVQGNYGYTF.

The chain recombines TRBV28 with TRBJ1-5, with 7 positions matching TRBD1. The CDR3 runs to 17 residues. From germline, CDR1 is MDHEN and CDR2 SYDVKM. V dropped 10 bases and J dropped 1; count of bases not matched to a gene: 16. As DNA, the CDR3 is TGTGCCACCAGGACAGGCGGGCGGAGGAAGAGCAATCAGCCCCAGCATTTT. It codes for CATRTGGRRKSNQPQHF.

In this sample, this clonotype turned up a few times. The chain couples TRBV6-2 or TRBV6-3 to TRBJ2-7; D remains ambiguous. Trimming left V 7 bases short and J 6 bases short, with 16 bases between. Germline V gives CDR1 MNHEY, CDR2 SVGEGT. CDR3 length: 13 amino acids. The CDR3 reads CASTAVWVREQYF. The CDR3 bases are TGTGCCAGCACCGCGGTGTGGGTCCGCGAGCAGTACTTC.

The chain links TRBV28 to TRBJ2-7; 8 bases agree with TRBD1. V shed 7 bases, J shed 2 bases, and the junction held 7 bases outside the gene matches. Germline V lookup: CDR1 MDHEN, CDR2 SYDVKM. There are 14 residues in the CDR3. CDR3 sequence: CASKGQGSTYEQYF. The CDR3 bases are TGTGCCAGCAAAGGACAGGGTTCCACCTACGAGCAGTACTTC.

The CDR3 coding sequence is TGTGCCAGCAGGACTCGTGGCGGTCTAATGTGGGTCACAGATACGCAGTATTTT. Amino acids: CASRTRGGLMWVTDTQYF. V usage is TRBV6-2 or TRBV6-3 and J usage is TRBJ2-3; D is uncertain. Trimming stripped 6 bases from V and 2 bases from J, with 24 bases between. Germline V gene sequence: CDR1 MNHEY, CDR2 SVGEGT. The CDR3 is 18 residues long.

J is TRBJ2-7 and V is TRBV29-1; the D gene is possibly TRBD1 (6 bases). CDR3 size: 12 residues. Trimming left V 4 bases short and J 1 base short, with 8 bases between. The germline V gene has CDR1 SQVTM and CDR2 ANQGSEA. DNA for the CDR3: TGCAGCGTTGGACAGGCGTCCTACGAGCAGTACTTC. As protein: CSVGQASYEQYF.